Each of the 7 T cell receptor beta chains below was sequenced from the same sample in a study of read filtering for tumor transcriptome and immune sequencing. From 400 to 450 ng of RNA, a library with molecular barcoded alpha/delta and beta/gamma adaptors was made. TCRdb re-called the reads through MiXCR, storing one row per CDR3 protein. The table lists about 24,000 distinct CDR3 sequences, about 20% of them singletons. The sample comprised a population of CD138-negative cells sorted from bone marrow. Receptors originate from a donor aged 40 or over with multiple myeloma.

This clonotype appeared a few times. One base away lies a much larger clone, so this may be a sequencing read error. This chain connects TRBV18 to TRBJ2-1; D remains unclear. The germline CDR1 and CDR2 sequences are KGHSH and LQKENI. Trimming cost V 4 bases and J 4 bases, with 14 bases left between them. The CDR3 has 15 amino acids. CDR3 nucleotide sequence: TGTGCCAGCTCACTACGCCAGACTGGATACAATGAGCAGTTCTTC. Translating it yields CASSLRQTGYNEQFF.

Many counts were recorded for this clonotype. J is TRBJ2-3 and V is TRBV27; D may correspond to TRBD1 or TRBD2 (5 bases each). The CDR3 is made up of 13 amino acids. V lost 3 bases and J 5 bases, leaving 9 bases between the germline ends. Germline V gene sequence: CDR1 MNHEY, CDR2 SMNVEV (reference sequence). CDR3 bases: TGTGCCAGCAGTTTCGGGACCGGAGATACGCAGTATTTT. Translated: CASSFGTGDTQYF.

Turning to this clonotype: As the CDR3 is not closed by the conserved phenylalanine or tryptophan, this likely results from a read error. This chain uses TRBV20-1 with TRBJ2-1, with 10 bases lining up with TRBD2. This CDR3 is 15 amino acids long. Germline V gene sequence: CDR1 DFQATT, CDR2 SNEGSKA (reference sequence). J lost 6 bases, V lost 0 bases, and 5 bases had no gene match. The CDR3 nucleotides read TGCAGTGCTAGAGATACAGCGGGAGGGGGCAATGAGCAGTTCCTG. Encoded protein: CSARDTAGGGNEQFL.

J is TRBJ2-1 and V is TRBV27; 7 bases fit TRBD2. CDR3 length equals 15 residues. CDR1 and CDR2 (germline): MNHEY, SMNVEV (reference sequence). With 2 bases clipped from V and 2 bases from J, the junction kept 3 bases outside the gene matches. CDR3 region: CASSLRGTTYNEQFF. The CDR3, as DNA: TGTGCCAGCAGTTTACGCGGGACTACCTACAATGAGCAGTTCTTC.

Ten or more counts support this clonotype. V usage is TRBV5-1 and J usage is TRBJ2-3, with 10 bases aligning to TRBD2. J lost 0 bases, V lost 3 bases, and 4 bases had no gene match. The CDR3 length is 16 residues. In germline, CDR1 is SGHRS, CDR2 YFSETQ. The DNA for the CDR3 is TGCGCCAGCAGCTCTACGACTAGCGGGAGCACAGATACGCAGTATTTT. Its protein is CASSSTTSGSTDTQYF.

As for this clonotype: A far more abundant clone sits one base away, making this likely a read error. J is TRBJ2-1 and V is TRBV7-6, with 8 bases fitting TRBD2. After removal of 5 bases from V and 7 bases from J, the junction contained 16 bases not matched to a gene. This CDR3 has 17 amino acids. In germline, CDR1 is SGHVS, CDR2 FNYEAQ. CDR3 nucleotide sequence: TGTGCCAGCAGCCCCAGAGTAGCGGGACGTTTTCGGAATGAGCAGTTCTTC. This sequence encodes CASSPRVAGRFRNEQFF.

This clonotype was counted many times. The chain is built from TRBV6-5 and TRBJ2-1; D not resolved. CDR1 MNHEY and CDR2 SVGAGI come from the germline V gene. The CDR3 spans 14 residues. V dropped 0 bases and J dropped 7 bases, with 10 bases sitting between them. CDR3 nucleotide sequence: TGTGCCAGCAGTTACTCAGTATCTAGGAATGAGCAGTTCTTC. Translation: CASSYSVSRNEQFF.